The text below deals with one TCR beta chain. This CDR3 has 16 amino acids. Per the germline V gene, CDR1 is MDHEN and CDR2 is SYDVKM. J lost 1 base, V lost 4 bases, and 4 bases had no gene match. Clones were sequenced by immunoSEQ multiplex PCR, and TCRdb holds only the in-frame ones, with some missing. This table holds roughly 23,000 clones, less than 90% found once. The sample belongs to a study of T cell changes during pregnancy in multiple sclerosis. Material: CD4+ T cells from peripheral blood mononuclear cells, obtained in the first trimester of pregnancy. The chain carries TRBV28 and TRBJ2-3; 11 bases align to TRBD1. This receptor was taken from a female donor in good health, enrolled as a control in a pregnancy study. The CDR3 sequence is CASSSPGQGGTDTQYF. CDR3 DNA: TGTGCCAGCAGTTCCCCGGGACAGGGGGGCACAGATACGCAGTATTTT.